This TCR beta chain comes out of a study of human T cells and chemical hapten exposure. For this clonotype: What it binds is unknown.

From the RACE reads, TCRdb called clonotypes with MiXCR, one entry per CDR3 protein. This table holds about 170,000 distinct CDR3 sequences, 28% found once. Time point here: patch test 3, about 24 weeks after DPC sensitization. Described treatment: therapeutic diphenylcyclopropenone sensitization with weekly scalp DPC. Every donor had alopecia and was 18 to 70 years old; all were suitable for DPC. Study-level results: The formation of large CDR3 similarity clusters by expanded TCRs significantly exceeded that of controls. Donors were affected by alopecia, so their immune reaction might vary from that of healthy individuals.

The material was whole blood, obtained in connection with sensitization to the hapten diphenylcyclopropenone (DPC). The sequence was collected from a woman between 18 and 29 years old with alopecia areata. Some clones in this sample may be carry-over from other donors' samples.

In nucleotides, the CDR3 is TGTGCCAGCGAAAATAGCGGGAGCGGAACCGGGGAGCTGTTTTTT. Translating it yields CASENSGSGTGELFF. The chain has TRBV6-6 and TRBJ2-2, with 9 bases identical to TRBD2. The J segment lost 5 bases and the V segment lost 8 bases, leaving 9 bases of the junction unmatched. The CDR3 has 15 residues. Looked up from germline, CDR1 is MNHNY and CDR2 is SVGAGI (reference sequence).